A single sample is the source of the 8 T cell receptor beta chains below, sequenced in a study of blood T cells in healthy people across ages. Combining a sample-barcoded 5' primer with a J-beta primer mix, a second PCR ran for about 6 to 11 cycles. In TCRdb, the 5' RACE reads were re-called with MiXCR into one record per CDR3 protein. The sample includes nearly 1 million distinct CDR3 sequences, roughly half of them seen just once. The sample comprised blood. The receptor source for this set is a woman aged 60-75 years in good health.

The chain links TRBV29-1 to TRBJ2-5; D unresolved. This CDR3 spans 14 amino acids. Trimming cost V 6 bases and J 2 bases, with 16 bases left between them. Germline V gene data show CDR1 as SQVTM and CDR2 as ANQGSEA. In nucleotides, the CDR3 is TGCAGCGTAGACGACTCGGACGTACAAGAGACCCAGTACTTC. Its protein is CSVDDSDVQETQYF.

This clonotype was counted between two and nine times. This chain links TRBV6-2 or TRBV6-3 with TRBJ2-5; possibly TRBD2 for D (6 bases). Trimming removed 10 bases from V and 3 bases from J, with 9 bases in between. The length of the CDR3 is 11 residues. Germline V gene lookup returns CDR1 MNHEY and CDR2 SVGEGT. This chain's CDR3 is CATREKETQYF. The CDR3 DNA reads TGTGCCACCCGGGAGAAAGAGACCCAGTACTTC.

In DNA form, the CDR3 reads TGTGCCTGGAGTCGACTAGCGGGAGTTGATACGCAGTATTTT. As protein: CAWSRLAGVDTQYF. This rearrangement joins TRBV30 to TRBJ2-3; the match to TRBD2 covers 12 bases. Trimming at V came to 2 bases and at J to 6 bases, leaving 3 bases not matched to a gene. The CDR3 has 14 amino acids. Per germline, CDR1 GTSNPN and CDR2 SVGIG (reference sequence).

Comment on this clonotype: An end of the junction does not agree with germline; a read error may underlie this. This CDR3 reads CAGSKGQALYEQYF. The CDR3 DNA reads as TGTGCCGGCAGCAAGGGACAGGCCTTATACGAGCAGTACTTC. The gene calls are TRBV7-9 and TRBJ2-7; 8 bases fit TRBD1. The CDR3 loop spans 14 amino acids. Germline V lookup: CDR1 SEHNR, CDR2 FQNEAQ (reference sequence).

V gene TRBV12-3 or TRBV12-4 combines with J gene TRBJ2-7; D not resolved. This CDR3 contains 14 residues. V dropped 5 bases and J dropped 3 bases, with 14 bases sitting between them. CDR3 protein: CASSEDLTRYEQYF. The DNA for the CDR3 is TGTGCCAGCAGTGAGGACCTTACCCGCTACGAGCAGTACTTC.

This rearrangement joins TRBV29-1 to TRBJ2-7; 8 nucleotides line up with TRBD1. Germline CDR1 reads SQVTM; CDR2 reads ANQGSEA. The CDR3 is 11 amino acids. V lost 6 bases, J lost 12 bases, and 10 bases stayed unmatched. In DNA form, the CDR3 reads TGCAGCGTCTTAGCAGGGGGCCAGTCGTACTTC. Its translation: CSVLAGGQSYF.

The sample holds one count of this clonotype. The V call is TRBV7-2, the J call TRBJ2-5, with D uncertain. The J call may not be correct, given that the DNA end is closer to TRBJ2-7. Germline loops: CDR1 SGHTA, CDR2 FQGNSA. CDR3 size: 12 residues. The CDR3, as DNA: TGTGCCAGCAGCTTATTTGTCTCCGAGCAGTACTTC. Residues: CASSLFVSEQYF.

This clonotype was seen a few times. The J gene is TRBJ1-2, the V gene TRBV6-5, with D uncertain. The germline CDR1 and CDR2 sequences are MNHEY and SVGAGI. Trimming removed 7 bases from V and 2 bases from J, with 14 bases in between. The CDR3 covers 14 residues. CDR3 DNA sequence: TGTGCCAGCACTCTGGGGAGGAGGAACTATGGCTACACCTTC. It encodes CASTLGRRNYGYTF.